The 4 T cell receptor beta chains reported below all come from one sample, sequenced in a study of T cell clones after liver transplantation. The repertoire was sequenced with immunoSEQ multiplex PCR; TCRdb's copy has only in-frame clones and lacks some. Among 95,000 to 130,000 clones, approximately 90% were seen once, and the ten largest hold about 0.8%. The source material was CD4+ T cells from blood, sampled 12 months after liver transplant. The receptors here all came from a human patient who received a liver transplant. Some T cells may be the graft donor's.

This clone was seen only once. The chain uses TRBV7-2 and TRBJ2-1; 12 bases are a match to TRBD2. V lost 5 bases to trimming and J lost 7 bases; unmatched junction nucleotides: 6. The germline CDR1 and CDR2 sequences are SGHTA and FQGNSA. This CDR3 has 15 amino acids. The CDR3 DNA reads as TGTGCCAGCAGCCCGGGACTAGCGGGTGGGAATGAGCAGTTCTTC. This gives the protein CASSPGLAGGNEQFF.

The chain has TRBV28 and TRBJ2-1, with 12 bases matching TRBD1. CDR1 is MDHEN, CDR2 SYDVKM, per germline. With 8 bases clipped from V and 8 bases from J, the junction kept 4 bases outside the gene matches. This CDR3 comprises 13 residues. The CDR3 DNA reads TGTGCCAGCTATGGGACAGGGGGCTATGAGCAGTTCTTC. This gives the protein CASYGTGGYEQFF. Full variable domain (rest looked up from reference TRBV28 and TRBJ2-1): DVKVTQSSRYLVKRTGEKVFLECVQDMDHENMFWYRQDPGLGLRLIYFSYDVKMKEKGDIPEGYSVSREKKERFSLILESASTNQTSMYLCASYGTGGYEQFFGPGTRLTVL.

The V gene is TRBV10-1, the J gene TRBJ2-7; weak D call: TRBD2 (5 bases). This CDR3 has 13 amino acids. Trimming cost V 4 bases and J 8 bases, with 15 bases left between them. Germline lookup yields CDR1 WNHNN and CDR2 SYGVQD (reference sequence). This CDR3 reads CASSADWSGKQYF. The DNA of the CDR3 is TGCGCCAGCAGTGCGGACTGGTCTGGTAAGCAGTACTTC.

This clone was picked up one time. This chain joins TRBV19 and TRBJ2-7; D is uncertain. This CDR3 is built from 15 residues. Germline V CDR1 and CDR2: LNHDA, SQIVND (reference sequence). The V end lost 3 bases, the J end lost 2 bases, and 14 bases lay between the germline ends. The CDR3 nucleotides are TGTGCCAGTAGTATCCCGGGTTCCCTGACCTACGAGCAGTACTTC. Translation gives CASSIPGSLTYEQYF.